This T cell receptor beta chain is drawn from a study of blood T cell repertoires in COVID-19. Looked up from germline, CDR1 is WSHSY and CDR2 is SAAADI. The V gene lost 3 bases and the J gene lost 0 bases, with 8 bases spanning the gap. The CDR3 consists of 14 residues. Original handling: Quantification of nucleated cells was approximated via reference gene primer amplification. The method was immunoSEQ multiplex PCR; TCRdb's version includes in-frame clones alone and lacks a portion of them. V, J and clone size derive from that table, while D and trimming were established from the DNA sequence. The sample includes 230,000 or so clones, more than 80% of them seen just once. Seattle participants joined during active infection and were tracked over time.

The specimen was peripheral blood. This receptor was obtained from a woman over 75 with COVID-19, enrolled during active disease. This chain connects TRBV10-2 to TRBJ1-2; no clear D. Here the CDR3 reads CASSESPANYGYTF. CDR3 nucleotide sequence: TGCGCCAGCAGTGAATCGCCGGCTAACTATGGCTACACCTTC.